This T cell receptor (beta chain) was recovered during a study of blood T cell repertoires in COVID-19 (TCRdb year 2020). Broadly, across the study: Samples covering the acute and convalescent phases of COVID-19 were provided by collaborators in the United States, Italy and Spain. Where HLA class I and class II types were available, the types were taken from metadata supplied by the sample provider, not from assay-based typing. Samples were obtained from the ongoing ImmuneRACE study (first 160 participants) and from over 1,000 subjects provided by 6 global collaborators. Nearly every sample came with metadata listing a de-identified subject ID, COVID-19 status, age in years and sex. The material from the prospective study consisted of cDNA or gDNA derived from T cells, B-cell-depleted T cells, or PBMCs. The repertoires were made available in a free public database intended to serve as a resource for research on the immune response to SARS-CoV-2. Deeply sampled blood TCRbeta repertoires from subjects exposed to, actively infected with, or recovered from COVID-19 were included in the dataset.

The CDR3 spans 13 residues, from the cysteine through the phenylalanine. Only the CDR3 region is kept as DNA, spanning 39 bases read in frame from base 1. CDR1 and CDR2 were assigned from the germline V gene (reference sequence) as MNHEY and SMNVEV. The trim is 5 bases for V and 7 bases for J, with a gap of 12 bases between the germline ends. Each collaborating institution followed its own protocols to collect whole blood in K2EDTA tubes. For TCRbeta analysis, collaborators shipped samples as frozen whole blood, isolated PBMCs, or DNA extracted from either of those sample types. On the study overall, not on this receptor specifically: The quantity of clinical and demographic metadata differed by source and by participant and was supplied without curation.

The immunoSEQ Assay, a bias-controlled multiplex PCR, was used to amplify TCRbeta CDR3 regions from genomic DNA. The authors' analysis ran thus. The number of nucleated cells in each sample was estimated by amplification of reference gene primers within the assay. To quantify the absolute abundance of each unique TCRbeta CDR3 rearrangement, sequence reads were collapsed and filtered. For each sample, productive Simpson clonality was calculated as the square root of Simpson's diversity index across productive rearrangements. The immuneACCESS repertoire file appears here via TCRdb, limited to in-frame rearrangements. These files lack a portion of the clones; in checked studies, under half of the deficit traces to unresolved V genes, and the cause of the others is not known. The V and J calls and clone size were taken over from that table, and D and trimming were inferred from the DNA. The sample includes about 120,000 clones, with roughly 85% observed a single time. Roughly a tenth of the sample is held by the ten biggest clonotypes.

With regard to this clone: Its antigen target is currently unknown. No much larger clonotype is one base removed from it; base qualities were not supplied.

The source is a man at least 80 years old with acute or convalescent COVID-19. The chain was built from TRBV27 and TRBJ1-5; a confident D gene designation cannot be given. Sample: peripheral blood. The nucleotide sequence is TGTGCCAGCAGTGGGCAAATCATCCAGCCCCAGCATTTT. Its product reads: CASSGQIIQPQHF.